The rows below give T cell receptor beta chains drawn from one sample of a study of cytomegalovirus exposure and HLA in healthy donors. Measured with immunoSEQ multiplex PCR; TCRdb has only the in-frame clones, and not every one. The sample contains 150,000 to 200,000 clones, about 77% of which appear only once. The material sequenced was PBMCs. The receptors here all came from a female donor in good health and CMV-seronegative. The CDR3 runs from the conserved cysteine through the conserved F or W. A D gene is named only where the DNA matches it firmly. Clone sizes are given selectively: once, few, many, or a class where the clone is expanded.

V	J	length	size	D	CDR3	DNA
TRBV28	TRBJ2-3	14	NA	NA	CASSLGGSTDTQYF	TGTGCCAGCAGTTTGGGGGGTAGCACAGATACGCAGTATTTT
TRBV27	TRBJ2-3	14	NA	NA	CASSPGISTDTQYF	TGTGCCAGCAGTCCGGGGATAAGCACAGATACGCAGTATTTT
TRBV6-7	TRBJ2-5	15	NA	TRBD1	CASSALDRFQETQYF	TGTGCCAGCAGTGCCTTGGACAGGTTCCAAGAGACCCAGTACTTC
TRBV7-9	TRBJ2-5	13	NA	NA	CASRERTKETQYF	TGTGCCAGCAGGGAGAGAACTAAAGAGACCCAGTACTTC
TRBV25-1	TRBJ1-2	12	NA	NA	CASSLASGGYTF	TGTGCCAGCAGTTTGGCGTCAGGTGGCTACACCTTC
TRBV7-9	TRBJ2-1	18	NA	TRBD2	CASSPKPGLAGVKNEQFF	TGTGCCAGCAGCCCAAAGCCGGGACTAGCGGGAGTAAAGAATGAGCAGTTCTTC
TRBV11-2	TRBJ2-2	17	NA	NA	CASSLFVEFANTGELFF	TGTGCCAGCAGCTTATTCGTAGAGTTCGCGAACACCGGGGAGCTGTTTTTT
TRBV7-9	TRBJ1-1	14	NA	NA	CASSLGQQNTEAFF	TGTGCCAGCAGCTTGGGACAACAGAACACTGAAGCTTTCTTT
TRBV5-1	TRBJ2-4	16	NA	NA	CASSLEFGTQPNIQYF	TGCGCCAGCAGCTTGGAGTTCGGGACTCAACCGAACATTCAGTACTTC
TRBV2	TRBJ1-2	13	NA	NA	CASSEEQGYGYTF	TGTGCCAGCAGTGAAGAACAGGGCTATGGCTACACCTTC
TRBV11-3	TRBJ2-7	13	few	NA	CASSLGLNYEQYF	TGTGCCAGCAGCTTGGGGCTCAACTACGAGCAGTACTTC
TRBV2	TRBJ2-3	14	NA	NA	CASSLDPRTDTQYF	TGTGCCAGCAGTCTCGACCCTAGGACAGATACGCAGTATTTT
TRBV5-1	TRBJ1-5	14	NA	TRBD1	CASSQGQGGQPQHF	TGCGCCAGCAGCCAAGGACAGGGAGGTCAGCCCCAGCATTTT
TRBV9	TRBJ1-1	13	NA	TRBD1	CASSGQGLTEAFF	TGTGCCAGCAGCGGACAGGGTCTCACTGAAGCTTTCTTT
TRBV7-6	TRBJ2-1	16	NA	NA	CASSLERDLLGDEQFF	TGTGCCAGCAGCTTAGAACGGGACTTACTAGGCGATGAGCAGTTCTTC
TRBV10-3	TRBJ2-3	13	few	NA	CAIGVGLTDTQYF	TGTGCCATCGGAGTCGGACTTACAGATACGCAGTATTTT